This TCR beta chain was sequenced in a study of beta chain features in type 1 diabetes. Study-wide findings and caveats: All four CD4+ subsets from Type 1 diabetes patients carried moderately but significantly shorter TCRB CDR3s. PCR may have favored shorter templates equally in patients and controls. Any role of HLA type in TCRB rearrangement remained unresolved here.

This clone turned up a few times. Its target is unknown. CD4+ cells of the naive, central memory, regulatory and stem cell-like memory types were sorted via CD45RO/CCR7/CD25/CD127/CD95/CD27. What was sequenced were expressed TCRB transcripts, since all of the isolated RNA had been reverse transcribed. The assay was immunoSEQ multiplex PCR, and TCRdb's table has in-frame clones only and misses some. The profile shows nearly 700,000 clones, roughly 12% of them singletons. The CDR3 is 16 amino acids. Germline V gene lookup returns CDR1 KGHSH and CDR2 LQKENI. Trimming at V came to 6 bases and at J to 3 bases, leaving 10 bases not matched to a gene.

The sequence came from a man aged 18 to 35 with type 1 diabetes. Material for sequencing was naive CD4+ T cells from blood. The chain employs TRBV18 and TRBJ2-7, with TRBD2 matching 11 bases. CDR3 DNA sequence: TGTGCCAGCTCGCGGGGGACTAGCGGCACCGTCTACGAGCAGTACTTC. Encoded protein: CASSRGTSGTVYEQYF.